This record looks at one TCR beta chain sequence and its context. The target antigen is unknown. This sample stems from a study of shared clonotypes between healthy human individuals. For the study at large: The study drew on two women and a few men aged 18 to 49 as donors. Points from the study as a whole: Sequencing depth was predicted to influence how clonotypes are shared among donors. Rarefaction revealed incomplete sorted-subset sequencing despite large depth.

V dropped 0 bases and J dropped 2; count of bases not matched to a gene: 4. CDR1 SGHRS and CDR2 YFSETQ come from the germline V gene. The CDR3 covers 15 residues. Assay: immunoSEQ multiplex PCR; the TCRdb copy retains only in-frame clones and omits some. The data contain roughly 2.6 million clones, around nine tenths of them singletons. There were no recent acute infections or vaccinations among the donors, who were healthy HIV-negative adults. The rearrangement joins TRBV5-1 to TRBJ2-5; TRBD1 matches at 7 bases. Specimen: naive CD4+ T cells sorted from blood. The subset: CD45RA+ positively selected. This receptor was obtained from a man younger than 35 in good health. CDR3 nucleotides: TGCGCCAGCAGCTTGGAAGGGGGCGGGCAAGAGACCCAGTACTTC. Protein sequence: CASSLEGGGQETQYF.